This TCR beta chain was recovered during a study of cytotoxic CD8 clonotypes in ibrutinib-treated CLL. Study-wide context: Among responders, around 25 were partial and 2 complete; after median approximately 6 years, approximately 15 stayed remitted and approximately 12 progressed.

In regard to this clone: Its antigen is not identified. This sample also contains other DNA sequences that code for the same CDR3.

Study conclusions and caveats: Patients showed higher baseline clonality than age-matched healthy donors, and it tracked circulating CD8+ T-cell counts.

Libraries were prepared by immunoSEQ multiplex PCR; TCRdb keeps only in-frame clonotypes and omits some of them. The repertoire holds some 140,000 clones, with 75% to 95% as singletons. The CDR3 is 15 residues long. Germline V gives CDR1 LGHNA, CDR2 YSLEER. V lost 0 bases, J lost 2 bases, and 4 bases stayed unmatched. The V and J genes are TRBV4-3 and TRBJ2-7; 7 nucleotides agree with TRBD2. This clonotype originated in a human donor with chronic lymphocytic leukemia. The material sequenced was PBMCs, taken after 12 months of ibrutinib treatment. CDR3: CASSQDSSGTYEQYF. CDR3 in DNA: TGCGCCAGCAGCCAAGATTCTAGCGGAACCTACGAGCAGTACTTC.